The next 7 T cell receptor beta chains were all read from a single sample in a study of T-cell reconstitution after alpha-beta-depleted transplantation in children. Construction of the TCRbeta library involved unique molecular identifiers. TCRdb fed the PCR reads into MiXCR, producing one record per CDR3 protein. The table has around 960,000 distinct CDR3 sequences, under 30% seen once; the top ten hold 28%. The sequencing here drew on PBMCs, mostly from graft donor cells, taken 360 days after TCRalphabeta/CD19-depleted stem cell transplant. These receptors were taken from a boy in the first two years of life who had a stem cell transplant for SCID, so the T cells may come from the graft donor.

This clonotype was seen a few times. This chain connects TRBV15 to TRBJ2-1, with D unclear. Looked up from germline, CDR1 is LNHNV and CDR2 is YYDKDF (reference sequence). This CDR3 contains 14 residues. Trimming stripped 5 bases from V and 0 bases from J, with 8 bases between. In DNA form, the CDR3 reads TGTGCCACCAGCGTCGATAGCTCCTACAATGAGCAGTTCTTC. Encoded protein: CATSVDSSYNEQFF.

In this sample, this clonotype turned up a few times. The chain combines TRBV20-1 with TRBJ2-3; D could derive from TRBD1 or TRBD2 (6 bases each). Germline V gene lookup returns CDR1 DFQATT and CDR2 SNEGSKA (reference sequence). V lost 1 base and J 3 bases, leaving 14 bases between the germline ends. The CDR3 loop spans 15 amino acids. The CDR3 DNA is TGCAGTGCTAGAGTCCTCGGGGGCAATACAGATACGCAGTATTTT. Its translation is CSARVLGGNTDTQYF.

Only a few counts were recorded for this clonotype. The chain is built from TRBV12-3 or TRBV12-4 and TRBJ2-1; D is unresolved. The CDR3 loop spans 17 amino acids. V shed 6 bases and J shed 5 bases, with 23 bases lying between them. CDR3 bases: TGTGCCAGCAGCCCCGGCAGCCCCTTTACCTTTAACAATGAGCAGTTCTTC. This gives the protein CASSPGSPFTFNNEQFF.

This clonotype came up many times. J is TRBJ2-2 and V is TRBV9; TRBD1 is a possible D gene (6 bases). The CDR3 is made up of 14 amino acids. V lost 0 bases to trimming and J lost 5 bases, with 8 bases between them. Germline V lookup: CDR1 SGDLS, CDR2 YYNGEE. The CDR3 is CASSVEGDTGELFF. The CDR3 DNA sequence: TGTGCCAGCAGCGTAGAGGGGGATACCGGGGAGCTGTTTTTT. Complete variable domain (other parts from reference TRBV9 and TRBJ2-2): DSGVTQTPKHLITATGQRVTLRCSPRSGDLSVYWYQQSLDQGLQFLIQYYNGEERAKGNILERFSAQQFPDLHSELNLSSLELGDSALYFCASSVEGDTGELFFGEGSRLTVL.

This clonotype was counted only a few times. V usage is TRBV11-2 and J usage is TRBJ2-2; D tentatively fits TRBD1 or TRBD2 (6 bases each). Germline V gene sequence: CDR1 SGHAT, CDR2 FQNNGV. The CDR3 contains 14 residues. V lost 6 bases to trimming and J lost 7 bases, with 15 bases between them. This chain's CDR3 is CASRGQLAIGELFF. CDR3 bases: TGTGCCAGCAGGGGACAACTAGCTATCGGGGAGCTGTTTTTT.

The CDR3 is CATSRRVGGQETQYF. The CDR3 DNA reads TGTGCCACCAGCAGACGGGTGGGGGGACAAGAGACCCAGTACTTC. The chain carries TRBV15 and TRBJ2-5; D is perhaps TRBD2 (6 bases). The CDR3 has 15 amino acids. V was clipped by 2 bases and J by 2 bases, with 12 bases between them. Germline lookup yields CDR1 LNHNV and CDR2 YYDKDF (reference sequence).

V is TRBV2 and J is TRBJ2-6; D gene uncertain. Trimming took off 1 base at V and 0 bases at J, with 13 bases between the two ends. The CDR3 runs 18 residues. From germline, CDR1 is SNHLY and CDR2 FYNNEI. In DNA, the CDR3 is TGTGCCAGCAGTGAAGAGGCGTCTCCAATCTCTGGGGCCAACGTCCTGACTTTC. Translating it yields CASSEEASPISGANVLTF.